This TCR beta chain appears in the sequencing data of a study of T cell responses to AZD1222 COVID-19 vaccine. Notes on this clone: Its antigen is not known.

Using immunoSEQ multiplex PCR, the repertoire was profiled, and TCRdb retains in-frame clones only, with some absent. In the table there are roughly 140,000 clones, around 88% of which are singletons. Notes on the study in general: Baseline serostatus was positive in only 5 to 7 AZD1222 recipients. Among vaccine-associated CD4 TCRs, coverage spanned spike, with dominance at 160-218 and 743-854. Possibly, clonal diversity was underestimated; donors were largely white British and included more females. Reportedly, nearly half of unique spike TCRs recognized epitopes outside B.1.351/B.1.1.7 mutations.

Trimming cost V 3 bases and J 0 bases, with 17 bases left between them. The V gene's germline CDR1 is MGHRA and CDR2 YSYEKL. CDR3 length: 17 amino acids. The source material was peripheral blood, sampled on day 0 of AZD1222 vaccination. The source is an adult in good health. The chain has TRBV4-1 and TRBJ1-1, with a tentative D call TRBD1 (5 bases). The CDR3 nucleotides are TGCGCCAGCAGCCAGGGCCCTCGACAGCGGATGAACACTGAAGCTTTCTTT. Its protein is CASSQGPRQRMNTEAFF.